A selection of T cell receptor beta chains follows, all from one sample in a study of high-grade serous ovarian cancer treatment subgroups. TCRdb's copy holds only in-frame clones and misses some; the assay was immunoSEQ multiplex PCR. Of some 4,200 clones in the sample, about 81% were seen once. Sequences were obtained from tumor tissue. These TCRs come from a human donor with high-grade serous ovarian cancer. Both conserved end residues are part of each CDR3. Each record gives: V gene, D gene, J gene, clone size, CDR3 DNA, CDR3 protein. A D gene is named only where the DNA matches it firmly. The size of a clone is reported for some rows only, either as once, few or many, or as a class for expanded clones.

TRBV11-2	.	TRBJ2-3	.	TGTGCCAGCACCGACGGGAGAAATACGCAGTATTTT	CASTDGRNTQYF
TRBV5-4	.	TRBJ2-2	few	TGTGCCAGCAGCTCGACTTCCGCGAACACCGGGGAGCTGTTTTTT	CASSSTSANTGELFF
TRBV27	.	TRBJ2-3	.	TGTGCCAGCAGTTTAGCCTCAACAGATACGCAGTATTTT	CASSLASTDTQYF
TRBV27	TRBD1	TRBJ2-7	.	TGTGCCAGTCTACTCTCGGGGGACAGGTGTTACTTC	CASLLSGDRCYF
TRBV9	.	TRBJ1-2	.	TGTGCCAGCAGCGTAGATGGTACCCCTTATGGCTACACCTTC	CASSVDGTPYGYTF
TRBV28	TRBD2	TRBJ2-7	.	TGTGCCAGCATCACTAGCGGGGCTGACTCCTACGAGCAGTACTTC	CASITSGADSYEQYF
TRBV5-4	TRBD1	TRBJ2-5	.	TGTGCCAGCAGCGAGGACAGGGAATTTGGGACCCAGTACTTC	CASSEDREFGTQYF
TRBV6-6	.	TRBJ2-7	.	TGTGCCAGCTCAGGGCTACGATCCTACGAGCAGTACTTC	CASSGLRSYEQYF
TRBV6-1	.	TRBJ1-3	.	TGTGCCAGCAGTGAAGGCGGGATCTCCTCTGGAAACACCATATATTTT	CASSEGGISSGNTIYF
TRBV14	TRBD1	TRBJ1-1	.	TGTGCCAGCAGATTCTCCGGGACAGGGGGCACTGAAGCTTTCTTT	CASRFSGTGGTEAFF
TRBV7-3	.	TRBJ2-5	.	TGTGCCAGCAGCCGAGGCCATTTCGAGACCCAGTACTTC	CASSRGHFETQYF
TRBV7-7	TRBD1	TRBJ2-2	.	TGTGCTAGCAGCTTAGGGACAGGGAACACCGGGGAGCTGTTTTTT	CASSLGTGNTGELFF
TRBV6-5	.	TRBJ1-1	.	TGTGCCAGCAGTTCCCCCTTCTCCATACGTCAAGCTTTCTTT	CASSSPFSIRQAFF
TRBV6-5	.	TRBJ1-4	.	TGTGCCAGCAGTTCCTCGGGGGGGAATGAAAAACTGTTTTTT	CASSSSGGNEKLFF
TRBV2	.	TRBJ2-2	.	TGTGCCAGCAGGGACGACAGATCCGGGGAGCTGTTTTTT	CASRDDRSGELFF
TRBV9	.	TRBJ1-6	.	TGTGCCAGCAGCGTACAGCAGAGCTTTACACCCCTCCACTTT	CASSVQQSFTPLHF
TRBV2	TRBD1	TRBJ1-2	once	TGTGCCAGCAGTCGTGGACAGGGGAACTATGGCTACACCTTC	CASSRGQGNYGYTF
TRBV5-8	.	TRBJ2-5	.	TGTGCCAGCAGCTTTGGGTCCTCCTTCCAGTACTTC	CASSFGSSFQYF
TRBV10-3	.	TRBJ2-2	.	TGTGCCATCAGTGATCTGACCGGGGAGCTGTTTTTT	CAISDLTGELFF
TRBV4-1	.	TRBJ2-7	.	TGCGCCAGCAGCCAAGTTGTGACAGCTTCCTACGAGCAGTACTTC	CASSQVVTASYEQYF
TRBV6-5	.	TRBJ1-1	.	TGTGCCAGCACCCATAGCCCGGCGAACACTGAAGCTTTCTTT	CASTHSPANTEAFF
TRBV28	.	TRBJ2-7	.	TGTGCCAGCAGTCTAACAGGGTACGAGCAGTACTTC	CASSLTGYEQYF
TRBV6-5	TRBD1	TRBJ1-1	.	TGTGCCAGCACCCTGGACAGGGACTACGCTGAAGCTTTCTTT	CASTLDRDYAEAFF
TRBV19	TRBD1	TRBJ1-1	large	TGTGCCAGTAGTAGGCCGGGACAGGGGAACACTGAAGCTTTCTTT	CASSRPGQGNTEAFF
TRBV11-3	TRBD1	TRBJ2-5	.	TGTGCCAGCCGCGGACAGGGAGAGACCCAGTACTTC	CASRGQGETQYF
TRBV7-9	TRBD1	TRBJ2-4	.	TGTGCCAGCAGCGCGGGACAGGGTGGCTCAATAGCCAAAAACATTCAGTACTTC	CASSAGQGGSIAKNIQYF
TRBV29-1	.	TRBJ1-1	.	TGCAGCGTTGATATCCGGGGGGGGAACACTGAAGCTTTCTTT	CSVDIRGGNTEAFF
TRBV6-5	.	TRBJ2-5	.	TGTGCCAGCAGTTACTCGAACTCGGGGGAGACCCAGTACTTC	CASSYSNSGETQYF
TRBV6-1	.	TRBJ2-7	few	TGTGCCAGCGACTGGGGAACAGGGAATAGTTACGAGCAGTACTTC	CASDWGTGNSYEQYF
TRBV5-1	.	TRBJ2-2	few	TGCGCCAGCAGCCTAAGGCCCGCAGGCGCGGAAGGGGGGGAGCTGTTTTTT	CASSLRPAGAEGGELFF
TRBV29-1	.	TRBJ2-1	.	TGCAGCGTTGAACCGCCTTCCTACAATGAGCAGTTCTTC	CSVEPPSYNEQFF
TRBV6-1	.	TRBJ2-7	once	TGTGCCAGCAGCAGCGGGCTAAGCTCCTACGAGCAGTACTTC	CASSSGLSSYEQYF
TRBV9	.	TRBJ2-3	.	TGTGCCAGCAGCGTAGAGGGCACAGATACGCAGTATTTT	CASSVEGTDTQYF
TRBV6-1	.	TRBJ2-3	.	TGTGCTGAGGGGACGCAAGATACGCAGTATTTT	CAEGTQDTQYF
TRBV7-5	.	TRBJ2-7	.	TGTGTCAGAAGCTTAGTTGATGTTGGGGCCAGTAACTCCTACGAGCAGTACTTC	CVRSLVDVGASNSYEQYF
TRBV7-2	.	TRBJ1-1	.	TGTGCCAGCAGCCATATCCCAGACACTGAAGCTTTCTTT	CASSHIPDTEAFF
TRBV2	.	TRBJ2-3	.	TGTGCCAGCAGTGAGTACAGCACAGATACGCAGTATTTT	CASSEYSTDTQYF
TRBV27	.	TRBJ2-1	once	TGTGCCAGCAGTCCGTATGCGACAGCCTACAATGAGCAGTTCTTC	CASSPYATAYNEQFF
TRBV2	.	TRBJ1-3	.	TGTGCCAGCAGTGGGGGCGGGATCCGCTCTGGAAACACCATATATTTT	CASSGGGIRSGNTIYF
TRBV18	TRBD1	TRBJ1-1	.	TGTGCCAGCTCACTTCGACAGGGGGCGCGAGATACTGAAGCTTTCTTT	CASSLRQGARDTEAFF
TRBV4-3	TRBD1	TRBJ2-3	once	TGCGCCAGCAGCGAAGATGTCGGACAGGGGTCAGATACGCAGTATTTT	CASSEDVGQGSDTQYF
TRBV6-1	TRBD1	TRBJ2-7	.	TGTGCCAGCAGTGAAGGGACAGGGGACGAGCAGTACTTC	CASSEGTGDEQYF
TRBV18	.	TRBJ2-3	.	TGTGCCAGCTCACCACTAGCAACCATTAGCACAGATACGCAGTATTTT	CASSPLATISTDTQYF
TRBV5-4	.	TRBJ2-6	once	TGTGCCAGCAGCTTGGTGGGGGGAACTGGGGCCAACGTCCTGACTTTC	CASSLVGGTGANVLTF
TRBV7-9	.	TRBJ1-2	few	TGTGCCAGCAGAAAGGGAACGAAAGGGGGCTACACCTTC	CASRKGTKGGYTF